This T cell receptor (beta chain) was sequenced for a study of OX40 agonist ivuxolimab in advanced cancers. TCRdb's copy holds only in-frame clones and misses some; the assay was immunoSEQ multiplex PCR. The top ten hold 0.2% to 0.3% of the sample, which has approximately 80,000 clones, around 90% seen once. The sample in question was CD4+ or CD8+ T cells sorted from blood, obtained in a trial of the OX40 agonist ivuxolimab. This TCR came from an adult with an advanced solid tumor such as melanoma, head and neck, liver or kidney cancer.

The CDR3 nucleotides read TGCAGCGTTGTGGCGGGACAGGGCCCTTCTGGAAACACCATATATTTT. As protein: CSVVAGQGPSGNTIYF. The chain couples TRBV29-1 to TRBJ1-3, with 9 bases matching TRBD1. V was clipped by 4 bases and J by 1 base; unmatched bases: 8. Germline V CDR1 and CDR2: SQVTM, ANQGSEA. The CDR3 totals 16 residues. Drawing the rest from reference TRBV29-1 and TRBJ1-3, the complete variable domain is SAVISQKPSRDICQRGTSLTIQCQVDSQVTMMFWYRQQPGQSLTLIATANQGSEATYESGFVIDKFPISRPNLTFSTLTVSNMSPEDSSIYLCSVVAGQGPSGNTIYFGEGSWLTVV.